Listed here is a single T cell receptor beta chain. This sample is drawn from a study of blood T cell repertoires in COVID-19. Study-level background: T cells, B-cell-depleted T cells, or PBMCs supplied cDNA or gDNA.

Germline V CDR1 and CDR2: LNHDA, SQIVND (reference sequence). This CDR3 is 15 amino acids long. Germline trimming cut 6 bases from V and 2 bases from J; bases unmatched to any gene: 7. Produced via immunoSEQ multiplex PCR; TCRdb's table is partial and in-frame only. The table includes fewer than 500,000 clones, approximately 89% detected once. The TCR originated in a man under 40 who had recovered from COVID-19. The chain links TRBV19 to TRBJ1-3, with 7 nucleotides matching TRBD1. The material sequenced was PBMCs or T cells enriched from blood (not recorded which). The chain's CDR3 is CASSPDRAPGNTIYF. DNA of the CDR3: TGTGCCAGTAGCCCCGACAGGGCACCTGGAAACACCATATATTTT.